This TCR beta chain came from a study of shared clonotypes between healthy human individuals. Profiling relied on immunoSEQ multiplex PCR, and the TCRdb table lists in-frame clones only, not all of them. The sample consists of a few hundred thousand clones, 60% to 70% of them appearing once. Looked up from germline, CDR1 is SGHRS and CDR2 is YFSETQ. The CDR3 length is 14 residues. V gave up 4 bases and J gave up 0 bases, with 11 bases separating them. Sequencing was performed on memory CD4+ T cells sorted from blood. Subset indicated: CD45RA-negative fraction. The chain links TRBV5-1 to TRBJ2-7; maybe TRBD1 (6 bases). The receptor's source is a man in his thirties or forties in good health. Here the CDR3 DNA reads TGCGCCAGCAGCCCACAGGGTAGCTCCTACGAGCAGTACTTC. Translated, it gives CASSPQGSSYEQYF.